The 30 T cell receptor beta chains listed next were all sequenced from one sample in a study of shared clonotypes between healthy human individuals. Measured with immunoSEQ multiplex PCR; TCRdb has only the in-frame clones, and not every one. The data hold about 99,000 clones, with approximately 44% observed a single time. The sequencing sample was made of PBMCs. These receptors were collected from a woman between 35 and 50 years old in good health. Some clones in this sample may be carry-over from other donors' samples.

Only one count was recorded for this clone. The chain uses TRBV7-2 and TRBJ1-2; no clear D. This CDR3 region has 14 residues. V was pared by 5 bases and J by 2 bases, with 12 bases between. CDR1 is SGHTA and CDR2 is FQGNSA in the germline V gene. Here the CDR3 reads CASSPYGVNYGYTF. In DNA, the CDR3 is TGTGCCAGCAGCCCGTACGGGGTCAACTATGGCTACACCTTC.

This sequence joins TRBV29-1 and TRBJ2-7, with TRBD2 identical over 10 bases. CDR1 SQVTM and CDR2 ANQGSEA come from the germline V gene. J was trimmed by 2 bases and V by 7 bases; bases with no gene match: 11. This CDR3 has 15 amino acids. CDR3 region: CSALKLAGRTYEQYF. The CDR3 DNA is TGCAGCGCCCTAAAACTAGCGGGACGCACCTACGAGCAGTACTTC.

This chain joins TRBV6-1 and TRBJ2-3, with D maybe TRBD2 (5 bases). Germline V gives CDR1 MNHNS, CDR2 SASEGT. The CDR3 consists of 13 residues. The V end lost 6 bases, the J end lost 3 bases, and 10 bases lay between the germline ends. CDR3 coding DNA: TGTGCCAGCAGCAAACTAGAGACAGATACGCAGTATTTT. Its protein product is CASSKLETDTQYF.

This clone was picked up many times. One junction end disagrees with the germline gene, perhaps due to a read error. This chain uses TRBV5-6 with TRBJ2-1; 10 bases fit TRBD2. There are 12 residues in the CDR3. Germline V gives CDR1 SGHDT, CDR2 YYEEEE. CDR3 loop: CASSRVSGTSVF. In DNA form, the CDR3 reads TGTGCCAGCAGCCGCGTTTCCGGGACTAGCGTCTTC.

To note about this clone: A read error may produce the germline difference seen at one junction end. The chain carries TRBV7-3 and TRBJ2-1; D unresolved. The CDR3 is made up of 13 amino acids. Germline CDR1 is SGHTA and CDR2 is FQGTGA. The CDR3 DNA sequence: TGTGCCAGCAGCCCCGCCGGCGGCAATAAGCAGTTCTTC. Translation gives CASSPAGGNKQFF.

For this clone: A far larger clone differs by one base, so this is likely a read error. The chain couples TRBV9 to TRBJ2-1, with TRBD2 matching 9 bases. The CDR3 contains 13 residues. Losses at the gene ends were 3 bases for V and 12 bases for J; bases not matched to a gene: 7. The germline V gene encodes CDR1 SGDLS and CDR2 YYNGEE. The CDR3: CASSEGLAVGQFF. DNA of the CDR3: TGTGCCAGCAGCGAGGGACTAGCAGTTGGGCAGTTCTTC.

With respect to this clone: Given a much more abundant clone one base away, this may be a read error. This chain links TRBV5-4 with TRBJ1-1; the D is unclear. The CDR3 extends over 14 amino acids. CDR1 and CDR2 (germline): SGHNT, YYREEE (reference sequence). In nucleotides, the CDR3 is TGTGCCAGCAGCGCGACTTCAGTGAACACTGAAGCTTCCTTT. It specifies CASSATSVNTEASF.

V usage is TRBV7-2 and J usage is TRBJ1-5; TRBD1 is a possible D gene (5 bases). The CDR3 loop spans 15 amino acids. Germline V CDR1 and CDR2: SGHTA, FQGNSA. V was pared by 1 base and J by 1 base, with 8 bases between. The CDR3 sequence is CASSLVSGSNQPQHF. CDR3 DNA sequence: TGTGCCAGCAGCTTAGTCTCAGGGAGCAATCAGCCCCAGCATTTT.

This clone showed up many times. This chain uses TRBV30 with TRBJ2-7; D perhaps matches TRBD1 (7 bases). Trimming shortened V by 0 bases and J by 6 bases, and 15 bases separated the two germline ends. This CDR3 is 14 amino acids long. CDR1 and CDR2 from the germline V gene are GTSNPN and SVGIG (reference sequence). In nucleotides, the CDR3 is TGTGCCTGGAGTGTACAGGGGTGGGAGGTCGAGCAGTACTTC. It codes for CAWSVQGWEVEQYF.

The J gene is TRBJ2-5, the V gene TRBV5-1; a possible D gene is TRBD1 (5 bases). V gave up 2 bases and J gave up 3 bases, with 17 bases separating them. In germline, CDR1 is SGHRS, CDR2 YFSETQ. The CDR3 extends over 16 amino acids. For the CDR3, the DNA is TGCGCCAGCAGCTTCCTACCGCAGGGTCTGGAAGAGACCCAGTACTTC. Protein sequence: CASSFLPQGLEETQYF.

The chain carries TRBV27 and TRBJ2-2, with D tentatively TRBD2 (7 bases). Between the trimmed V and J ends, which lost 2 bases and 4 bases, there was a span of 17 bases. Germline V gives CDR1 MNHEY, CDR2 SMNVEV (reference sequence). CDR3 length: 17 residues. The CDR3 region has the DNA TGTGCCAGCAGTTTACTAGGGGGGGGCGCGGGCACCGGGGAGCTGTTTTTT. Amino acid sequence: CASSLLGGGAGTGELFF.

The chain is built from TRBV12-5 and TRBJ2-1; TRBD2 matches at 10 bases. Germline V gives CDR1 LGHNT, CDR2 FRNRAP. The CDR3 has 17 amino acids. The trim removed 2 bases at V and 6 bases at J, leaving 10 bases unmatched. CDR3 bases: TGTGCTAGTGGTTTGCAGCGGGAGGGCCGAGGGGCCAATGAGCAGTTCTTC. Protein product: CASGLQREGRGANEQFF.

About this clone itself: One end of the junction fails to match germline, which may point to a read error. The CDR3 protein is CASSYGPREAPDF. CDR3 in DNA: TGTGCCAGCAGTTATGGGCCACGGGAGGCCCCGGACTTC. V usage is TRBV7-6 and J usage is TRBJ2-7, with TRBD2 matching over 7 bases. CDR1 is SGHVS and CDR2 is FNYEAQ in the germline V gene. This CDR3 comprises 13 residues.

This clone was detected many times. The chain uses TRBV4-1 and TRBJ2-7; D remains ambiguous. From germline, CDR1 is MGHRA and CDR2 YSYEKL. V lost 1 base and J lost 3, with 13 bases in between. The CDR3 spans 15 residues. The CDR3 loop is CASSQAPTAGYEQYF. The CDR3 DNA reads TGCGCCAGCAGCCAAGCACCTACGGCCGGCTACGAGCAGTACTTC.

The V and J genes are TRBV5-1 and TRBJ1-4, with a weak D call TRBD1 (6 bases). CDR3 length: 14 residues. Germline loops: CDR1 SGHRS, CDR2 YFSETQ. V was cut by 6 bases and J by 4 bases, with 13 bases left in between. CDR3 DNA sequence: TGCGCCAGCATGAGGGACACTGATAATGAAAAACTGTTTTTT. It is translated as CASMRDTDNEKLFF.

The chain recombines TRBV25-1 with TRBJ2-7, with 11 bases aligning to TRBD2. The CDR3 loop spans 12 amino acids. Trimming removed 7 bases from V and 5 bases from J; junction bases left unmatched: 1. Per the germline V gene, CDR1 is MGHDK and CDR2 is SYGVNS. The CDR3 DNA reads as TGTGCCAGCACGGGACTAGCGGACGAGCAGTACTTC. Amino acids: CASTGLADEQYF.

This clone was counted many times. This rearrangement joins TRBV27 to TRBJ2-7; the D is unclear. The CDR3 contains 12 residues. Germline V gives CDR1 MNHEY, CDR2 SMNVEV (reference sequence). The V and J ends lost 7 bases and 8 bases respectively, with 15 bases between them. This CDR3 is CASTPFRVKQYF. CDR3 nucleotide sequence: TGTGCCAGCACCCCCTTTCGGGTAAAGCAGTACTTC.

This clone was detected a few times. Other DNA sequences in the same sample also yield this CDR3. The genes are TRBV4-2 and TRBJ2-6, with unresolved D. The germline V and J ends were trimmed by 0 bases and 1 base, with 7 bases remaining between them. The CDR3 consists of 16 residues. Germline CDR1 is LGHNA and CDR2 is YNFKEQ. CDR3 protein: CASSQDESSGANVLTF. For the CDR3, the DNA is TGTGCCAGCAGCCAAGATGAGTCTTCTGGGGCCAACGTCCTGACTTTC.

V gene TRBV5-1 combines with J gene TRBJ2-7; D is possibly TRBD2 (6 bases). V dropped 0 bases and J dropped 3 bases, with 10 bases sitting between them. Germline V gene lookup returns CDR1 SGHRS and CDR2 YFSETQ. This CDR3 has 14 residues. CDR3 DNA sequence: TGCGCCAGCAGCTTGGATAGCGGCCACTACGAGCAGTACTTC. Translation gives CASSLDSGHYEQYF.

This clone turned up a few times. J is TRBJ2-5 and V is TRBV25-1; D unresolved. The J call may be incorrect, as the DNA end agrees better with TRBJ2-7. CDR3 length: 12 amino acids. The V gene's germline CDR1 is MGHDK and CDR2 SYGVNS. In DNA form, the CDR3 reads TGTGCCAGCAGTAGAGAGGTCTACGAGCAGTACTTC. It yields the protein CASSREVYEQYF.

V and J are TRBV19 and TRBJ2-1, with 8 bases matching TRBD2. Germline loops: CDR1 LNHDA, CDR2 SQIVND (reference sequence). J gave up 5 bases and V 4 bases, and 7 bases lay outside the gene matches. The CDR3 has 15 residues. Written as DNA, the CDR3 is TGTGCCAGTAGTAATACGGGGGGGCCTGACAATGAGCAGTTCTTC. Amino acids: CASSNTGGPDNEQFF.

This clone was counted a few times. The sample has other DNA sequences that encode this CDR3 too. The chain carries TRBV28 and TRBJ1-6; the match to TRBD1 covers 7 bases. The ends lost 5 bases at V and 5 bases at J; junction bases unmatched: 6. Germline V gene lookup returns CDR1 MDHEN and CDR2 SYDVKM. The CDR3 runs 15 residues. CDR3 DNA sequence: TGTGCCAGCAGTCCCATCGACAGGGATAATTCACCCCTCCACTTT. Amino acids: CASSPIDRDNSPLHF.

In regard to this clone: Just one base apart from a much larger clone, this may be a read error. The rearrangement links TRBV6-5 to TRBJ1-4; 9 bases are a match to TRBD1. The CDR3 runs to 12 residues. Germline lookup yields CDR1 MNHEY and CDR2 SVGAGI. CDR3 amino acids: CACSDRGEKLFF. CDR3 nucleotides: TGTGCCTGCAGTGACAGGGGGGAAAAACTGTTTTTT.

Sample share makes this clone medium-sized. This sequence joins TRBV6-1 and TRBJ1-2; D might be TRBD1 (6 bases). Deletions cut 10 bases from V and 5 bases from J, with 17 bases between. The CDR3 spans 13 residues. Germline loops: CDR1 MNHNS, CDR2 SASEGT. The CDR3 loop is CAIEGGGNYGYTF. In DNA, the CDR3 is TGTGCCATCGAGGGAGGGGGGAATTATGGCTACACCTTC.

The chain joins TRBV7-9 to TRBJ2-3; D uncertain. The V and J ends lost 7 bases and 10 bases respectively, with 6 bases between them. This CDR3 is built from 9 residues. The germline CDR1 and CDR2 sequences are SEHNR and FQNEAQ (reference sequence). CDR3 sequence: CASNGPQYF. In nucleotides, the CDR3 is TGTGCCAGCAACGGTCCGCAGTATTTT.

In this sample, this clone turned up a few times. V is TRBV7-9 and J is TRBJ2-1, with 9 bases aligning to TRBD2. The junction had 4 bases not matched to a gene; V was cut back by 5 bases and J by 2 bases. The CDR3 is made up of 15 amino acids. Germline V CDR1 and CDR2: SEHNR, FQNEAQ (reference sequence). CDR3 nucleotides: TGTGCCAGCAGCCTTATAGCGGGAGCCTACAATGAGCAGTTCTTC. Its translation: CASSLIAGAYNEQFF.

About this clone: A much larger clone sits a single nucleotide away, making a read error possible. The J gene is TRBJ2-5, the V gene TRBV28; 10 bases agree with TRBD2. The CDR3 runs 15 residues. CDR1 and CDR2 (germline): MDHEN, SYDVKM. V gave up 8 bases and J gave up 5 bases; unmatched junction bases: 11. The CDR3 here is CASGASGSLRETQYF. Here the CDR3 DNA reads TGTGCCAGCGGTGCTAGCGGGAGCTTGAGGGAGACCCAGTACTTC.

To note about this clone: A far larger clone differs by one base, so this is likely a read error. Other nucleotide sequences from this sample produce the same CDR3. The genes are TRBV4-2 and TRBJ1-4; D not resolved. Trimming removed 0 bases from V and 5 bases from J, with 13 bases in between. In germline, CDR1 is LGHNA, CDR2 YNFKEQ. CDR3 length: 16 amino acids. The CDR3 loop is CASSQEQSLLNEKLFF. Here the CDR3 DNA reads TGTGCCAGCAGCCAAGAGCAGTCTCTGTTAAATGAAAAACTGTTTTTT.

This clone has only one observation. This chain uses TRBV7-6 with TRBJ2-1, with a possible D match to TRBD1 (6 bases). The CDR3 is made up of 15 amino acids. Trimming cost V 5 bases and J 7 bases, with 18 bases left between them. The germline V gene encodes CDR1 SGHVS and CDR2 FNYEAQ. The CDR3 region is CASSLPGQRGNEQFF. CDR3 DNA sequence: TGTGCCAGCAGCCTCCCGGGACAAAGGGGTAATGAGCAGTTCTTC.

This clone is classed as medium-sized. The chain joins TRBV6-4 to TRBJ2-4, with 8 bases lining up with TRBD2. The V gene end was trimmed by 3 bases and the J gene end by 5 bases; junction bases not matched to a gene: 0. This CDR3 region has 13 residues. Germline V gives CDR1 MRHNA, CDR2 SNTAGT. In nucleotides, the CDR3 is TGTGCCAGCAGTGAGACTAGCGAAAACATTCAGTACTTC. It codes for CASSETSENIQYF.